The 30 T cell receptor beta chains given below trace back to one sample, sequenced in a study of T-cell reconstitution after alpha-beta-depleted transplantation in children. Unique molecular identifiers were incorporated into the prepared TCRbeta library. TCRdb passed the PCR reads through MiXCR, listing each CDR3 protein once. The sample has fewer than 450,000 distinct CDR3 sequences; roughly 17% are singletons. The input for sequencing was PBMCs, mostly from graft donor cells, taken 360 days after TCRalphabeta/CD19-depleted stem cell transplant. These receptors were collected from a male patient under 10 years old who had a stem cell transplant for acute lymphoblastic leukemia, so the T cells may come from the graft donor.

The rearrangement links TRBV6-1 to TRBJ2-1, with 11 bases aligning to TRBD2. The V segment lost 5 bases and the J segment 6 bases; nucleotides outside the gene matches: 6. Germline CDR1 reads MNHNS; CDR2 reads SASEGT. This CDR3 is built from 15 residues. CDR3 DNA sequence: TGTGCCAGCAGTCCCCCGGGACTAGCGGTCAATGAGCAGTTCTTC. This gives the protein CASSPPGLAVNEQFF.

This clonotype was seen more than once but under ten times. The V and J genes are TRBV20-1 and TRBJ1-2; 11 nucleotides align to TRBD1. This CDR3 is built from 15 residues. J lost 4 bases, V lost 0 bases, and 4 bases had no gene match. Germline CDR1 and CDR2: DFQATT and SNEGSKA (reference sequence). DNA for the CDR3: TGCAGTGCTAGAGATGGACAGGGGGCCTTCTATGGCTACACCTTC. Amino acid sequence: CSARDGQGAFYGYTF.

This chain uses TRBV12-3 or TRBV12-4 with TRBJ2-3; 11 nucleotides agree with TRBD2. The V gene end was trimmed by 0 bases and the J gene end by 0 bases; junction bases not matched to a gene: 14. The CDR3 spans 21 residues. The CDR3 loop is CASSLARGGLAAYISTDTQYF. DNA for the CDR3: TGTGCCAGCAGTTTAGCGCGGGGGGGACTAGCGGCCTATATTAGCACAGATACGCAGTATTTT.

This clonotype was seen only a few times. This chain uses TRBV7-2 with TRBJ2-7, with a weak D call TRBD2 (6 bases). Germline V gives CDR1 SGHTA, CDR2 FQGNSA. The CDR3 is 13 amino acids. V was trimmed by 5 bases and J by 6 bases, leaving 14 bases between them. CDR3 sequence (DNA): TGTGCCAGCAGCCCTGGGACTTGGGGCGAGCAGTACTTC. It translates to CASSPGTWGEQYF.

This clonotype was seen more than once but under ten times. The chain joins TRBV20-1 to TRBJ2-1; no firm D call. Germline-derived CDR1 and CDR2 are DFQATT and SNEGSKA (reference sequence). The CDR3 is made up of 13 amino acids. CDR3 in amino acids: CSPMAVTYNEQFF. In nucleotides, the CDR3 is TGCAGCCCAATGGCGGTTACCTACAATGAGCAGTTCTTC.

This clonotype was seen more than once but under ten times. The chain combines TRBV9 with TRBJ2-2; no reliable D call. Germline CDR1 reads SGDLS; CDR2 reads YYNGEE. This CDR3 has 15 amino acids. V was pared by 0 bases and J by 1 base, with 7 bases between. The CDR3 here is CASSVGGLNTGELFF. The CDR3 nucleotides are TGTGCCAGCAGCGTAGGTGGGTTGAACACCGGGGAGCTGTTTTTT.

The chain uses TRBV28 and TRBJ2-7, with D possibly called TRBD1 or TRBD2 (6 bases each). Germline V gives CDR1 MDHEN, CDR2 SYDVKM. The CDR3 is 13 residues long. The V end lost 3 bases, the J end lost 5 bases, and 11 bases lay between the germline ends. CDR3 DNA sequence: TGTGCCAGCAGTTTCAACGGGGGCCACGAGCAGTACTTC. Translated: CASSFNGGHEQYF. Full variable domain (outside the CDR3, taken from reference TRBV28 and TRBJ2-7): DVKVTQSSRYLVKRTGEKVFLECVQDMDHENMFWYRQDPGLGLRLIYFSYDVKMKEKGDIPEGYSVSREKKERFSLILESASTNQTSMYLCASSFNGGHEQYFGPGTRLTVT.

V is TRBV15 and J is TRBJ2-1, with D possibly TRBD1 on 5 matching bases. Germline CDR1 and CDR2: LNHNV and YYDKDF (reference sequence). This CDR3 spans 16 amino acids. With 5 bases removed from V and 7 bases from J, the gap between germline ends came to 21 bases. CDR3 nucleotides: TGTGCCACCAGCTTCGAGACAGTTATGTTTACAAATGAGCAGTTCTTC. Translating it yields CATSFETVMFTNEQFF.

The V and J genes are TRBV3-1 and TRBJ2-5; a possible D gene is TRBD2 (6 bases). This CDR3 has 14 residues. V lost 0 bases to trimming and J lost 3 bases, with 8 bases between them. CDR1 is LGHDT and CDR2 is YNNKEL in the germline V gene (reference sequence). CDR3 residues: CASSQDLAKETQYF. The DNA of the CDR3 is TGTGCCAGCAGCCAAGATCTAGCGAAAGAGACCCAGTACTTC.

This clonotype appeared a few times. This rearrangement joins TRBV5-1 to TRBJ2-7; a weak D match, TRBD2 (5 bases). Trimming cost V 6 bases and J 6 bases, with 22 bases left between them. The CDR3 spans 15 residues. CDR1 and CDR2 from the germline V gene are SGHRS and YFSETQ. As DNA, the CDR3 is TGCGCCAGCACCCTGTCCGCGACGGCAACTAGCGAGCAGTACTTC. Amino acid sequence: CASTLSATATSEQYF.

CDR3 in amino acids: CASSRPPGLYNEQFF. In DNA form, the CDR3 reads TGTGCCAGCAGCCGCCCCCCGGGCCTCTACAATGAGCAGTTCTTC. V usage is TRBV14 and J usage is TRBJ2-1; D ambiguous. The CDR3 has 15 amino acids. Germline V gives CDR1 SGHDN, CDR2 FVKESK. Trimming pared 4 bases from V and 3 bases from J, leaving 13 bases between.

V is TRBV12-3 or TRBV12-4 and J is TRBJ2-2, with D possibly matching TRBD1 (6 bases). Trimming took 4 bases from V and 3 from J, leaving 18 bases between them. The CDR3 runs 17 residues. The CDR3 here is CASSSLVGQGYTGELFF. CDR3 sequence (DNA): TGTGCCAGCAGTTCCCTAGTCGGGCAGGGGTACACCGGGGAGCTGTTTTTT.

This chain joins TRBV3-1 and TRBJ1-1; unclear D gene. Germline-derived CDR1 and CDR2 are LGHDT and YNNKEL (reference sequence). CDR3 length equals 15 residues. Trimming cost V 0 bases and J 0 bases, with 8 bases left between them. The CDR3 region has the DNA TGTGCCAGCAGCCAAGAACCCAGGTTGAACACTGAAGCTTTCTTT. Protein: CASSQEPRLNTEAFF.

The chain recombines TRBV28 with TRBJ2-1; TRBD1 aligns across 7 bases. The ends lost 4 bases at V and 4 bases at J; junction bases unmatched: 10. CDR1 and CDR2 from the germline V gene are MDHEN and SYDVKM. The CDR3 covers 16 residues. CDR3 coding DNA: TGTGCCAGCAGTTCTTCCCGACAGGGTGCTTACAATGAGCAGTTCTTC. Amino acid sequence: CASSSSRQGAYNEQFF.

This clonotype came up a few times. The rearrangement uses TRBV3-1 and TRBJ2-1, with TRBD2 matching over 9 bases. Germline V lookup: CDR1 LGHDT, CDR2 YNNKEL (reference sequence). CDR3 length equals 17 residues. The J segment lost 6 bases and the V segment lost 1 base, leaving 10 bases of the junction unmatched. CDR3 in amino acids: CASSQGRVAGVSNEQFF. Written as DNA, the CDR3 is TGTGCCAGCAGCCAAGGGAGGGTAGCGGGAGTGAGCAATGAGCAGTTCTTC.

In its sample, this clonotype was seen many times. The rearrangement links TRBV29-1 to TRBJ2-6; possibly TRBD1 for D (5 bases). The CDR3 is 14 residues long. Germline V gene data show CDR1 as SQVTM and CDR2 as ANQGSEA. The V end lost 4 bases, the J end lost 0 bases, and 7 bases lay between the germline ends. CDR3 nucleotide sequence: TGCAGCGTTGTGGGGCCCTCTGGGGCCAACGTCCTGACTTTC. It encodes CSVVGPSGANVLTF.

The chain employs TRBV30 and TRBJ1-1; no definite D call. This CDR3 spans 14 amino acids. Per germline, CDR1 GTSNPN and CDR2 SVGIG (reference sequence). Trimming stripped 4 bases from V and 3 bases from J, with 15 bases between. The CDR3 loop is CAWTIGQVHTEAFF. CDR3 bases: TGTGCCTGGACTATCGGGCAGGTTCACACTGAAGCTTTCTTT.

The chain links TRBV20-1 to TRBJ1-1; D possibly corresponds to TRBD1 (5 bases). Trimming pared 8 bases from V and 0 bases from J, leaving 22 bases between. CDR1 is DFQATT and CDR2 is SNEGSKA in the germline V gene (reference sequence). This CDR3 is built from 16 residues. The CDR3 reads CSSPRAGRRMNTEAFF. In nucleotides, the CDR3 is TGCAGTTCCCCCAGGGCAGGGCGCCGAATGAACACTGAAGCTTTCTTT.

V is TRBV20-1 and J is TRBJ2-3; 9 bases fit TRBD1. The length of the CDR3 is 16 residues. The J segment lost 1 base and the V segment lost 2 bases, leaving 7 bases of the junction unmatched. Germline V lookup: CDR1 DFQATT, CDR2 SNEGSKA (reference sequence). The CDR3 reads CSARTRTGVRTDTQYF. The CDR3 coding sequence is TGCAGTGCTAGAACTAGGACAGGGGTGCGCACAGATACGCAGTATTTT.

This clonotype was found a few times. This chain uses TRBV6-2 or TRBV6-3 with TRBJ2-3; a weak D match, TRBD2 (7 bases). The V end was cut by 3 bases, the J end by 0 bases, with 28 bases between. CDR1 is MNHEY and CDR2 is SVGEGT in the germline V gene. This CDR3 comprises 21 residues. CDR3 residues: CASSYPRGAIRASGSTDTQYF. In nucleotides, the CDR3 is TGTGCCAGCAGTTATCCCCGGGGGGCTATTCGGGCTAGCGGTAGCACAGATACGCAGTATTTT.

This clonotype has at least ten counts. The V and J genes are TRBV7-3 and TRBJ1-1; possible D gene TRBD1, 5 bases. V lost 1 base and J lost 6, with 9 bases in between. The CDR3 has 13 amino acids. The V gene's germline CDR1 is SGHTA and CDR2 FQGTGA. The DNA for the CDR3 is TGTGCCAGCAGCTTAAGGAGGGGATCTGAAGCTTTCTTT. Translation: CASSLRRGSEAFF. Based on the CDR3 plus reference TRBV7-3 and TRBJ1-1, the full variable domain is GAGVSQTPSNKVTEKGKYVELRCDPISGHTALYWYRQSLGQGPEFLIYFQGTGAADDSGLPNDRFFAVRPEGSVSTLKIQRTERGDSAVYLCASSLRRGSEAFFGQGTRLTVV.

This chain connects TRBV6-6 to TRBJ1-1; D ambiguous. CDR3 size: 13 residues. Germline CDR1 MNHNY, CDR2 SVGAGI (reference sequence). V was cut by 2 bases and J by 4 bases, with 8 bases left in between. In DNA, the CDR3 is TGTGCCAGCAGTTACAGGGCAGCCACTGAAGCTTTCTTT. Translated, it gives CASSYRAATEAFF.

V is TRBV4-3 and J is TRBJ2-3; 12 bases line up with TRBD2. The V gene end was trimmed by 0 bases and the J gene end by 0 bases; junction bases not matched to a gene: 10. The CDR3 has 20 residues. Germline V gene lookup returns CDR1 LGHNA and CDR2 YSLEER. The CDR3 loop reads CASSQEIRRTSGKSTDTQYF. The CDR3 nucleotides are TGCGCCAGCAGCCAAGAGATTCGAAGGACTAGCGGGAAAAGCACAGATACGCAGTATTTT.

This clonotype was found a few times. The chain has TRBV18 and TRBJ2-2; 7 nucleotides match TRBD2. Unmatched junction bases numbered 8, after V lost 6 bases and J lost 4 bases. Per germline, CDR1 KGHSH and CDR2 LQKENI. This CDR3 comprises 15 residues. The CDR3: CASSRERDPTGELFF. CDR3 nucleotide sequence: TGTGCCAGCTCCAGGGAGCGGGATCCCACCGGGGAGCTGTTTTTT.

This clonotype was observed a few times. V and J are TRBV12-3 or TRBV12-4 and TRBJ2-2, with 10 positions matching TRBD2. This CDR3 contains 16 residues. Trimming cost V 6 bases and J 1 base; bases outside gene matches: 5. The chain's CDR3 is CASRLRTSGNTGELFF. The CDR3 DNA is TGTGCCAGCAGACTCAGGACTAGCGGGAACACCGGGGAGCTGTTTTTT.

This clonotype showed up just a few times. The chain joins TRBV27 to TRBJ1-1; D is undetermined. The germline V gene has CDR1 MNHEY and CDR2 SMNVEV (reference sequence). CDR3 size: 15 residues. V was pared by 1 base and J by 8 bases, with 17 bases between. The CDR3 reads CASSLYGNPKGEAFF. The CDR3, as DNA: TGTGCCAGCAGTTTATACGGGAACCCCAAAGGAGAAGCTTTCTTT.

This clonotype was counted at least ten times. This chain uses TRBV7-6 with TRBJ2-7; 10 bases map to TRBD2. J was trimmed by 5 bases and V by 2 bases; bases with no gene match: 3. The V gene's germline CDR1 is SGHVS and CDR2 FNYEAQ. The CDR3 covers 14 residues. CDR3 nucleotides: TGTGCCAGCAGCTTACTAGCGGGAGTTAACGAGCAGTACTTC. Amino acids: CASSLLAGVNEQYF.

This rearrangement joins TRBV25-1 to TRBJ2-1, with TRBD2 matching over 12 bases. Germline values: CDR1 MGHDK, CDR2 SYGVNS. V lost 3 bases, J lost 1 base, and 7 bases stayed unmatched. The CDR3 contains 18 residues. The CDR3 region has the DNA TGTGCCAGCAGTGATCTAGCGGGAGGGCCAAGGTCCTACAATGAGCAGTTCTTC. The encoded protein is CASSDLAGGPRSYNEQFF.

The table lists this clonotype with a few counts. This chain connects TRBV5-1 to TRBJ2-1; TRBD1 matches at 7 bases. V trimming: 0 bases; J trimming: 13 bases; junction bases outside the gene matches: 10. CDR1 is SGHRS, CDR2 YFSETQ, per germline. There are 14 residues in the CDR3. CDR3 loop: CASSLAQPGQTQFF. The DNA of the CDR3 is TGCGCCAGCAGCTTGGCCCAACCGGGACAGACACAGTTCTTC.

CDR3 in DNA: TGTGCCAGCAGTCCCCGGAGGAGTTTCACTGAAGCTTTCTTT. This encodes CASSPRRSFTEAFF. The chain is built from TRBV6-2 or TRBV6-3 and TRBJ1-1; no clear D gene. The V end lost 5 bases, the J end lost 4 bases, and 14 bases lay between the germline ends. CDR3 length equals 14 residues. The V gene's germline CDR1 is MNHEY and CDR2 SVGEGT.